Below are 4 T cell receptor beta chains sequenced from a single sample in a study of blood T cell repertoires in COVID-19. The table came from immunoSEQ multiplex PCR; TCRdb's copy has only in-frame clones and leaves some out. The profile shows hundreds of thousands of clones, roughly 90% of them singletons. Sequencing input: PBMCs or T cells enriched from blood (not recorded which). The receptor set was obtained from a woman aged 25 to 45 who had recovered from COVID-19.

The chain couples TRBV10-3 to TRBJ2-7; D call uncertain. This CDR3 has 11 amino acids. V was pared by 8 bases and J by 4 bases, with 9 bases between. CDR1 is ENHRY and CDR2 is SYGVKD in the germline V gene. The DNA for the CDR3 is TGTGCCATCGCAGGTGATTACGAGCAGTACTTC. This codes for CAIAGDYEQYF.

This clone was observed a few times. This chain joins TRBV11-3 and TRBJ1-2; the D gene is possibly TRBD1 (5 bases). V lost 11 bases and J 0 bases, leaving 13 bases between the germline ends. This CDR3 contains 13 residues. CDR1 is SGHNT, CDR2 YENEEA, per germline. The CDR3 loop is CAEGRGANYGYTF. CDR3 in DNA: TGTGCCGAGGGGAGGGGAGCTAACTATGGCTACACCTTC.

This chain links TRBV29-1 with TRBJ1-2, with D unclear. The length of the CDR3 is 11 residues. The germline V and J ends were trimmed by 6 bases and 4 bases, with 9 bases remaining between them. CDR1 SQVTM and CDR2 ANQGSEA come from the germline V gene. CDR3 sequence: CSVLKSYGYTF. CDR3 bases: TGCAGCGTCTTGAAGAGCTATGGCTACACCTTC.

The V and J genes are TRBV6-1 and TRBJ2-4; TRBD2 aligns across 7 bases. Looked up from germline, CDR1 is MNHNS and CDR2 is SASEGT. The junction had 9 bases not matched to a gene; V was cut back by 3 bases and J by 4 bases. CDR3 size: 16 residues. The DNA for the CDR3 is TGTGCCAGCAGTGAGATAAGGCTAGCGGAAAAAAACATTCAGTACTTC. Its protein is CASSEIRLAEKNIQYF.